This TCR beta chain was retrieved from a study of identical twins. Overall study findings and caveats: Beta out-of-frame sequences displayed a weaker excess of sharing between twins.

Via MiXCR, TCRdb re-called the 5' RACE reads, giving one row per CDR3 protein. The sample has around 500,000 distinct CDR3 sequences; approximately 15% are singletons. On this clonotype itself: Its antigen remains unknown.

The CDR3 is 14 residues long. V lost 7 bases and J 2 bases, leaving 12 bases between the germline ends. These same data were also listed under a study on yellow fever vaccine responses in identical twins.

The TCR originated in a woman under 30 in good health. Sequenced input: CD4+ T cells sorted from blood. V and J are TRBV12-3 or TRBV12-4 and TRBJ2-1; TRBD1 is a possible D gene (6 bases). The chain's CDR3 is CASTPGETYNEQFF. DNA for the CDR3: TGTGCCAGCACTCCAGGGGAGACCTACAATGAGCAGTTCTTC.